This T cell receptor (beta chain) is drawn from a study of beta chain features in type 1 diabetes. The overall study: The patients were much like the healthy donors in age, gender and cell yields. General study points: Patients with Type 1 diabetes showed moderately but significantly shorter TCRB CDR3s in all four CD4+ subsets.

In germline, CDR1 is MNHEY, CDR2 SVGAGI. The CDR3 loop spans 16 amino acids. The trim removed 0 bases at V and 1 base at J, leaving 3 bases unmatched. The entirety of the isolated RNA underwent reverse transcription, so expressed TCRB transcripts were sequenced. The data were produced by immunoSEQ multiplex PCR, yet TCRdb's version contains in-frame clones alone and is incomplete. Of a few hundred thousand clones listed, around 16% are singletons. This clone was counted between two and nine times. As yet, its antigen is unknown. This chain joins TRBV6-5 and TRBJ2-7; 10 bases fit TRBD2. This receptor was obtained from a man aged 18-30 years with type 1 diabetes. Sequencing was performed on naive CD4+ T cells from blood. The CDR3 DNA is TGTGCCAGCAGTTACTCGCGAGCGGGAGGGTCCTACGAGCAGTACTTC. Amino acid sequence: CASSYSRAGGSYEQYF.